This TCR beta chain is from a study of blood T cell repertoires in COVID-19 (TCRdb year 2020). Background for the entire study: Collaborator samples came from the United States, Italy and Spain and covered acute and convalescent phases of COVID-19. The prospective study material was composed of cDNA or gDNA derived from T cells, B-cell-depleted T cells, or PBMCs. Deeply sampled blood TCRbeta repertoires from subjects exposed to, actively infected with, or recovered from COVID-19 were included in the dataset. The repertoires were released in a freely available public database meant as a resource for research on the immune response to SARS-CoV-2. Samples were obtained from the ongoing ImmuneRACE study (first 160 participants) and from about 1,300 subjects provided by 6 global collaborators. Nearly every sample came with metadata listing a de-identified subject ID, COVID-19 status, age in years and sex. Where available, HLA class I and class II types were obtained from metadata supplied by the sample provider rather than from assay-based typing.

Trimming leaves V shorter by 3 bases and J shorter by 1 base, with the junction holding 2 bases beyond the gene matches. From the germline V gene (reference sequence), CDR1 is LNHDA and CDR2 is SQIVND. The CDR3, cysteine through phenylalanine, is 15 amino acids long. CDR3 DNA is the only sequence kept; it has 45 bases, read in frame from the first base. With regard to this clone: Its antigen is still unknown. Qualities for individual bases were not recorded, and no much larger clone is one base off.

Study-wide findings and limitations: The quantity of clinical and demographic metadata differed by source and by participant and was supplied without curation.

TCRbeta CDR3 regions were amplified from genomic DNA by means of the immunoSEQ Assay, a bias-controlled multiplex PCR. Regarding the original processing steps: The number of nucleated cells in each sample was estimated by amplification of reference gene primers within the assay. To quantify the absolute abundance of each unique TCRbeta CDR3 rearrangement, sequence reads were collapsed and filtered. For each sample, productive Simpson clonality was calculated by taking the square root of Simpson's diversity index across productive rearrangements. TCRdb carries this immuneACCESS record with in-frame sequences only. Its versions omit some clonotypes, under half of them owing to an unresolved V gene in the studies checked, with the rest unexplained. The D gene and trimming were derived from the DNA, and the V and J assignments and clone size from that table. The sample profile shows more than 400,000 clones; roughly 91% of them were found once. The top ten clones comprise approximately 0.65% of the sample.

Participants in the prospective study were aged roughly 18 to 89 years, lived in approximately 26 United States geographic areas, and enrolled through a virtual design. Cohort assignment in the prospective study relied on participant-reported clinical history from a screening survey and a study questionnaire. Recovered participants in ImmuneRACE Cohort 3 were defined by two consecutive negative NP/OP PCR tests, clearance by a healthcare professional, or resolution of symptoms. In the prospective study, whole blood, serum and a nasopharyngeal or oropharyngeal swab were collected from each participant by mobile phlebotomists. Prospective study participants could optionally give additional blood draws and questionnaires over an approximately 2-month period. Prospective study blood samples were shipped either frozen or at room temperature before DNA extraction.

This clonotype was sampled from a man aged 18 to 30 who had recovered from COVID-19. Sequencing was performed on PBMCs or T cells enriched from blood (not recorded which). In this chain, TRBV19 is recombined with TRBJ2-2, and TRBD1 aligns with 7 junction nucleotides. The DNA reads TGTGCCAGTAGTATGGGACAGCTGAACACCGGGGAGCTGTTTTTT. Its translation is CASSMGQLNTGELFF.